What follows are 9 T cell receptor beta chains derived from one specimen sequenced in a study of a mutant IDH1 vaccine in newly diagnosed glioma. No antigens are known for them. Time point here: week 11, during vaccination. Every single dose of the vaccine, 300 ug of mutant IDH1 20-mer peptide, came with topical imiquimod. This table comes from immunoSEQ multiplex PCR, and its TCRdb copy is limited to in-frame clones, with some not included. The table has about 120,000 clones, approximately 87% seen once. The sample here was PBMCs, taken from a glioma patient whose treatment included an IDH1 peptide vaccine. The origin of the receptors is a woman in her forties or fifties with glioma.

This sequence joins TRBV10-3 and TRBJ2-7, with D tentatively TRBD1 (6 bases). CDR1 is ENHRY and CDR2 is SYGVKD in the germline V gene. The CDR3 has 15 residues. V was clipped by 6 bases and J by 0 bases, with 15 bases between them. CDR3: CAISSRTASSYEQYF. CDR3 DNA sequence: TGTGCCATCAGCAGCAGGACAGCAAGCTCCTACGAGCAGTACTTC.

Note on this clone: One end of the junction is discordant with germline, which a read error may explain. The chain is built from TRBV7-7 and TRBJ2-7, with TRBD2 identical over 14 bases. The CDR3 runs to 15 residues. CDR1 is SSHAT, CDR2 FNYEAQ, per germline (reference sequence). CDR3 coding DNA: TGTGCTAGCAGCTTAGCGGGACTAGCGGGAGACGAGCAGTACTTC. It specifies CASSLAGLAGDEQYF.

V and J are TRBV19 and TRBJ2-3, with D possibly TRBD2 on 6 matching bases. CDR1 is LNHDA and CDR2 is SQIVND in the germline V gene (reference sequence). The V and J ends lost 4 bases and 1 base respectively, with 12 bases between them. There are 15 residues in the CDR3. The CDR3 region is CASSKRELRTDTQYF. CDR3 coding DNA: TGTGCCAGTAGTAAACGGGAGTTACGCACAGATACGCAGTATTTT.

About this clone itself: The junction shows a germline mismatch at one end, possibly a read error. Other DNA sequences from this sample encode an identical CDR3 as well. The rearrangement joins TRBV9 to TRBJ2-2, with D possibly matching TRBD2 (5 bases). Looked up from germline, CDR1 is SGDLS and CDR2 is YYNGEE. The CDR3 sequence is 12 residues long. The CDR3 loop reads CASSPGAGELFF. DNA for the CDR3: TGTGCTAGCAGCCCCGGGGCCGGGGAGCTGTTTTTT.

The chain is built from TRBV9 and TRBJ2-3; TRBD2 might be the D (5 bases). The CDR3 totals 14 residues. Germline CDR1 SGDLS, CDR2 YYNGEE. Trimming cost V 4 bases and J 7 bases, with 16 bases left between them. The CDR3 protein is CASSLRAQSHTQYF. The CDR3 DNA reads as TGTGCCAGCAGCCTGCGGGCCCAAAGCCATACGCAGTATTTT.

V gene TRBV29-1 combines with J gene TRBJ2-1; the D is unclear. The CDR3 consists of 14 residues. CDR1 is SQVTM and CDR2 is ANQGSEA in the germline V gene. V was trimmed by 6 bases and J by 0 bases, leaving 12 bases between them. This CDR3 reads CSVTGWGSYNEQFF. DNA of the CDR3: TGCAGCGTCACGGGCTGGGGCTCCTACAATGAGCAGTTCTTC.

This clone showed up just a few times. The V and J genes are TRBV2 and TRBJ1-2, with D tentatively TRBD1 (5 bases). V was trimmed by 2 bases and J by 4 bases, leaving 11 bases between them. In germline, CDR1 is SNHLY, CDR2 FYNNEI. The CDR3 runs 14 residues. The CDR3 sequence is CASSESRAPYGYTF. In DNA form, the CDR3 reads TGTGCCAGCAGTGAATCCAGGGCCCCCTATGGCTACACCTTC.

The rearrangement links TRBV11-2 to TRBJ2-5, with 8 bases that match TRBD1. V shed 5 bases, J shed 2 bases, and the junction held 4 bases outside the gene matches. Germline V lookup: CDR1 SGHAT, CDR2 FQNNGV. The CDR3 runs to 14 residues. CDR3: CASSPRDRQETQYF. In DNA form, the CDR3 reads TGTGCCAGCAGCCCCCGGGACAGGCAAGAGACCCAGTACTTC. Full variable domain (missing parts from reference TRBV11-2 and TRBJ2-5): EAGVAQSPRYKIIEKRQSVAFWCNPISGHATLYWYQQILGQGPKLLIQFQNNGVVDDSQLPKDRFSAERLKGVDSTLKIQPAKLEDSAVYLCASSPRDRQETQYFGPGTRLLVL.

This rearrangement joins TRBV7-9 to TRBJ2-1; D possibly uses TRBD1 or TRBD2 (7 bases each). Deletions cut 7 bases from V and 10 bases from J, with 14 bases between. Per germline, CDR1 SEHNR and CDR2 FQNEAQ (reference sequence). This CDR3 region has 12 residues. For the CDR3, the DNA is TGTGCCAGCAACCCTCAGGGGGGGGAGCAGTTCTTC. This translates into CASNPQGGEQFF.